Sequencing of this TCR beta chain was carried out in a study of read filtering for tumor transcriptome and immune sequencing. At the level of the study: After DNase treatment, RNA was made into whole-transcriptome libraries. TCR-mapped reads were about 4.05 to 11 million with IR-seq versus about 85 to 1,300 with RNA-seq.

This clonotype was counted at least ten times. The antigen remains undetermined. This library used approximately 370 ng RNA and molecular barcoded adaptors spanning alpha/delta and beta/gamma chains. TCRdb re-derived calls from the reads in MiXCR, one entry per CDR3 protein. The sample has 75,000 to 90,000 distinct CDR3 sequences, 9% to 15% seen once; the top ten hold about 16%. Study conclusions and caveats: Correlation between methods rose after single-read clonotypes were removed.

Bone marrow was sampled from every patient at the time of active disease. The sample consisted of a population of CD138-negative cells sorted from bone marrow. The clonotype originates from a donor at least 40 years old with multiple myeloma.

CDR3 sequence (DNA): TGTGCCAGCCGGACACAGGCCCCATGGGGTCAGCCCCAGCATTTT. Encoded protein: CASRTQAPWGQPQHF. V usage is TRBV2 and J usage is TRBJ1-5, with a weak D call TRBD1 (5 bases). Germline V lookup: CDR1 SNHLY, CDR2 FYNNEI. With 8 bases removed from V and 6 bases from J, the gap between germline ends came to 20 bases. This CDR3 has 15 amino acids. The whole variable domain, remainder taken from reference TRBV2 and TRBJ1-5, is EPEVTQTPSHQVTQMGQEVILRCVPISNHLYFYWYRQILGQKVEFLVSFYNNEISEKSEIFDDQFSVERPDGSNFTLKIRSTKLEDSAMYFCASRTQAPWGQPQHFGDGTRLSIL.